This section outlines one TCR beta chain sequence together with its context. Its antigen is undetermined. A read error may account for a junction end that differs from germline. Germline CDR1 is SEHNR and CDR2 is FQNEAQ (reference sequence). The CDR3 is 19 residues long. In the PCR, 60 Vbeta and 13 Jbeta primers were used. Sequencing used immunoSEQ multiplex PCR; TCRdb keeps in-frame clones, though not all of them. The table records about 170,000 clones, roughly 73% of them present only once. This entry belongs to a study of cytomegalovirus exposure and HLA in healthy donors. Study-level points and caveats: The likely origin of a cluster of highly shared sequence variants was a sequencing artifact. According to the study, roughly 160 TCR beta chains were cytomegalovirus-associated.

The chain has TRBV7-9 and TRBJ1-1; a weak D match, TRBD1 (6 bases). The sequencing sample was made of PBMCs. The receptor comes from a female donor in good health and CMV-seronegative. CDR3 DNA: TGTGCCAGCAGGTTAGGCTACCTGGACAGCTCTACATCGGACACTGAAGCTTTCTTT. It translates to CASRLGYLDSSTSDTEAFF.